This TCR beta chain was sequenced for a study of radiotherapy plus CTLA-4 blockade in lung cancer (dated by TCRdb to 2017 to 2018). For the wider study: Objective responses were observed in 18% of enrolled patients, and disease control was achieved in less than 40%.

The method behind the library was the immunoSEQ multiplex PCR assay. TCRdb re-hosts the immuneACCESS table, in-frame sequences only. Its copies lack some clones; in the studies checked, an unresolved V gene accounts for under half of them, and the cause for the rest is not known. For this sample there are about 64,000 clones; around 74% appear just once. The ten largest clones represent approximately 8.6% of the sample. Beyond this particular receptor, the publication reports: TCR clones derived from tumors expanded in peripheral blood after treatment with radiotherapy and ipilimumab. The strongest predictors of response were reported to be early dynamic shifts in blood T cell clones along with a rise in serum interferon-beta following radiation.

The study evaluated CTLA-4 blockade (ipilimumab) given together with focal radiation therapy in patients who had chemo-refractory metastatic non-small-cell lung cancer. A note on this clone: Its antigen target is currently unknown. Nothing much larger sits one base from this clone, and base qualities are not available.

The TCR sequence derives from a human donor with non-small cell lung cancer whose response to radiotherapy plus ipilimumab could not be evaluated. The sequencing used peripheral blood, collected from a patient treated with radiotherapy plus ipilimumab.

The CDR3 protein: CSVRQGAAFF. The sequence in DNA is TGCAGCGTTCGGCAGGGGGCCGCTTTCTTT. The chain uses TRBV29-1 and TRBJ1-1, with 8 central nucleotides matching TRBD1. V trim: 5 bases; J trim: 11 bases; unmatched bases: 4. From a lookup of the germline V gene, CDR1 and CDR2 are SQVTM and ANQGSEA. From its cysteine to its phenylalanine, the CDR3 spans 10 amino acids. Here the CDR3 DNA is all that survives: 30 bases in frame from base 1.